This TCR beta chain was sequenced for a study of blood T cell repertoires in COVID-19. Study background: Material from acute and convalescent COVID-19 was sourced from the United States, Italy and Spain. T cells, B-cell-depleted T cells, or PBMCs provided the cDNA or gDNA that served as material.

Germline CDR1 and CDR2: SGHTS and YDEGEE. After removal of 0 bases from V and 11 bases from J, the junction contained 12 bases not matched to a gene. This CDR3 has 15 residues. Methods used by the authors: Scientists estimated how many nucleated cells there were by amplifying reference gene primers. This table comes from immunoSEQ multiplex PCR, and its TCRdb copy is limited to in-frame clones, with some not included. That table gives V, J and clone size, and the DNA gave D and trimming. The repertoire holds under 200,000 clones, with 60% to 85% as singletons. The clonotype originates from a man aged 55 to 69 with acute or convalescent COVID-19. What was sequenced was peripheral blood. J is TRBJ2-7 and V is TRBV5-8, with TRBD2 matching over 9 bases. The CDR3, as DNA: TGTGCCAGCAGCTTGGACAGGGGTGTAGCGGGGGAGGAGTACTTC. It translates to CASSLDRGVAGEEYF.